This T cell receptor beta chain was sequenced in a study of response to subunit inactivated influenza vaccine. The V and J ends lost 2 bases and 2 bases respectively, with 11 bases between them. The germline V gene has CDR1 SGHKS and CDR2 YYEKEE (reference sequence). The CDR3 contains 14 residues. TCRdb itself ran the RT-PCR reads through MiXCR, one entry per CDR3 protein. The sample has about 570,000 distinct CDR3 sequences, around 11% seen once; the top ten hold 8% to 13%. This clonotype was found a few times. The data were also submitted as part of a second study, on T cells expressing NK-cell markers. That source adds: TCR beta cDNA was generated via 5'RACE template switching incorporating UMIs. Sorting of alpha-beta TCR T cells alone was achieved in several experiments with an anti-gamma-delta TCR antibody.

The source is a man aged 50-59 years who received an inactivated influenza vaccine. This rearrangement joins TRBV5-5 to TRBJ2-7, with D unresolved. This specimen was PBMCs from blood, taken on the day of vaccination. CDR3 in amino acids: CASSFLSTTYEQYF. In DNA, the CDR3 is TGTGCCAGCAGCTTCCTAAGTACCACCTACGAGCAGTACTTC.